Only one count was recorded for the clone carrying this TCR beta chain. Assay used: immunoSEQ multiplex PCR; TCRdb lists only in-frame clones, some missing. In the table there are over 60,000 clones, about nine tenths of which are singletons. These data are taken from a study of T cell responses to AZD1222 COVID-19 vaccine. Germline CDR1 is SGHAT and CDR2 is FQNNGV. V trimming: 5 bases; J trimming: 5 bases; junction bases outside the gene matches: 11. There are 16 residues in the CDR3. The sequenced sample was peripheral blood, obtained on day 0 of AZD1222 vaccination. This chain links TRBV11-2 with TRBJ1-1; 10 nucleotides line up with TRBD1. The receptor was derived from an adult in good health. In DNA, the CDR3 is TGTGCCAGCAGCGACCTAGACAGGGGGCCTAGGACTGAAGCTTTCTTT. It translates to CASSDLDRGPRTEAFF.